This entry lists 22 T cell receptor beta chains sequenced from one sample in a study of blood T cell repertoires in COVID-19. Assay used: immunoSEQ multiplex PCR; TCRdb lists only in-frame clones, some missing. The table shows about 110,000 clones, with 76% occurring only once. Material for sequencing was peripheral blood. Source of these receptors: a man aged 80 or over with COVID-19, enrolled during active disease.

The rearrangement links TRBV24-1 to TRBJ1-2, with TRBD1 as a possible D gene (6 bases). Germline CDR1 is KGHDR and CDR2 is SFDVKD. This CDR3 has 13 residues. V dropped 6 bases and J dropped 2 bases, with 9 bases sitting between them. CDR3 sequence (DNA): TGTGCCACCAGTAGGACAGTCAACTATGGCTACACCTTC. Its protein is CATSRTVNYGYTF.

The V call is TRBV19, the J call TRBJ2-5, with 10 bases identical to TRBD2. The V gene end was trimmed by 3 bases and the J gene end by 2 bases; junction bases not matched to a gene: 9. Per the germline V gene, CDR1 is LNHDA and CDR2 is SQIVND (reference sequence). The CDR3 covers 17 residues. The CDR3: CASSIYPGLAAQETQYF. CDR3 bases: TGTGCCAGTAGTATCTACCCCGGACTAGCGGCACAAGAGACCCAGTACTTC. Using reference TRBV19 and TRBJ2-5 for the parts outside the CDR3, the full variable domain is DGGITQSPKYLFRKEGQNVTLSCEQNLNHDAMYWYRQDPGQGLRLIYYSQIVNDFQKGDIAEGYSVSREKKESFPLTVTSAQKNPTAFYLCASSIYPGLAAQETQYFGPGTRLLVL.

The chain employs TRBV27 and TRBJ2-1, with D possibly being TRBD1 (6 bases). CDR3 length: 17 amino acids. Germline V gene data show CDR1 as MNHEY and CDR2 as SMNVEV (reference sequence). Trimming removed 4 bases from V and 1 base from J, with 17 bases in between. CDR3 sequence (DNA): TGTGCCAGCAGTTCTGCTTTTAGGGACATTTCCTACAATGAGCAGTTCTTC. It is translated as CASSSAFRDISYNEQFF.

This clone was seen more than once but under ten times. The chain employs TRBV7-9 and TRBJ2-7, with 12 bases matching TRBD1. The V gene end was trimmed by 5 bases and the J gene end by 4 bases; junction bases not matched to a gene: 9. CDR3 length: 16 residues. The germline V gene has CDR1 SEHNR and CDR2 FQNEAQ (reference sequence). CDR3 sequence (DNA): TGTGCCAGCAGCCCCCAAGAGGGACAGGGGGCGTACGAGCAGTACTTC. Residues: CASSPQEGQGAYEQYF.

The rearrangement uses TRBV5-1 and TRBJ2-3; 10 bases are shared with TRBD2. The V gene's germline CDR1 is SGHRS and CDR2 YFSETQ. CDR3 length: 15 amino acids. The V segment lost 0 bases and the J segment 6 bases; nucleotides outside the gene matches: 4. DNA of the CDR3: TGCGCCAGCAGCTTGGGACTAGCGGGTTTGGATACGCAGTATTTT. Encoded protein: CASSLGLAGLDTQYF.

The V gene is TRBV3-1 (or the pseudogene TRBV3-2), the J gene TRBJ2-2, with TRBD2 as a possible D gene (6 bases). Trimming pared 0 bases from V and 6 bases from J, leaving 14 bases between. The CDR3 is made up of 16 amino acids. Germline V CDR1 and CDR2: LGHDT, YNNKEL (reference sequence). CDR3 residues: CASSQDTGGGSGELFF. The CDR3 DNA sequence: TGTGCCAGCAGCCAAGATACCGGGGGAGGCTCCGGGGAGCTGTTTTTT.

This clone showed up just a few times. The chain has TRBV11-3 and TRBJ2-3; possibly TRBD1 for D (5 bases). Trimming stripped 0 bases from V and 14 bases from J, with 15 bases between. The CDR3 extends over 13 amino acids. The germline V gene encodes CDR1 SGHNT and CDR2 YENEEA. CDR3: CASSLDRGAGRYF. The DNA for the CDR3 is TGTGCCAGCAGCTTAGATAGGGGCGCCGGTCGGTATTTT.

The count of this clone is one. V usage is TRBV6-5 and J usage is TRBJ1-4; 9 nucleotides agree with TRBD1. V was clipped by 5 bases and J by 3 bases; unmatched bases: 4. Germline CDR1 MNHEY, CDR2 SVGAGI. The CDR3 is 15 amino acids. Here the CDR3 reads CASSRDRAANEKLFF. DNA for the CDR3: TGTGCCAGCAGTCGGGACAGGGCTGCTAATGAAAAACTGTTTTTT.

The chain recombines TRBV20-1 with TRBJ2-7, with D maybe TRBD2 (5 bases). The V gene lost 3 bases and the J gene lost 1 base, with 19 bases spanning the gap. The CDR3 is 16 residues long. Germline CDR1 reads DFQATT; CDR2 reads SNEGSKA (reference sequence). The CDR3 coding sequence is TGCAGTGCTAGTGGCGTCGAATGGGCGGGTTCCTACGAGCAGTACTTC. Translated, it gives CSASGVEWAGSYEQYF.

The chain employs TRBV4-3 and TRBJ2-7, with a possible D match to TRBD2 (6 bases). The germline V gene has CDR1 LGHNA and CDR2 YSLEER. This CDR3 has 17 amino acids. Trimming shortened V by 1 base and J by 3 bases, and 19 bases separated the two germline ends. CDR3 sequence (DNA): TGCGCCAGCAGCCAAGGGGCCGGGACGGGAGAGGGCTACGAGCAGTACTTC. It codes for CASSQGAGTGEGYEQYF.

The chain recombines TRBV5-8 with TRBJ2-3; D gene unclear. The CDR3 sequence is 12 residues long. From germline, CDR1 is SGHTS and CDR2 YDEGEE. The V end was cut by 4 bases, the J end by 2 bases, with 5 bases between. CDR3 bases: TGTGCCAGCAGCCCCTACACAGATACGCAGTATTTT. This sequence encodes CASSPYTDTQYF.

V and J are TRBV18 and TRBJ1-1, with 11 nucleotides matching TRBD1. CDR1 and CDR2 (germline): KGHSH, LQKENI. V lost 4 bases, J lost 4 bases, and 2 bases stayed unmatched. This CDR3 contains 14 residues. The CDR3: CASSQGQGGTEAFF. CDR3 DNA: TGTGCCAGCTCACAGGGACAGGGGGGCACTGAAGCTTTCTTT.

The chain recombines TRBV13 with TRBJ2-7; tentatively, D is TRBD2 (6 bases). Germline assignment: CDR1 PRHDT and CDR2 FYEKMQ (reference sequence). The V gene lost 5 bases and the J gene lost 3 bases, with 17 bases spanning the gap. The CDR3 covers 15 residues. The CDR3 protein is CASSRRGSGGYEQYF. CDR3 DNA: TGTGCCAGCAGCCGACGGGGGAGTGGTGGCTACGAGCAGTACTTC.

The CDR3 sequence: CASTRRAPYNEQFF. CDR3 bases: TGTGCCAGTACCAGGAGGGCCCCTTACAATGAGCAGTTCTTC. This chain connects TRBV19 to TRBJ2-1, with D possibly matching TRBD2 (6 bases). V was pared by 7 bases and J by 4 bases, with 14 bases between. Germline V gene lookup returns CDR1 LNHDA and CDR2 SQIVND (reference sequence). The CDR3 has 14 residues.

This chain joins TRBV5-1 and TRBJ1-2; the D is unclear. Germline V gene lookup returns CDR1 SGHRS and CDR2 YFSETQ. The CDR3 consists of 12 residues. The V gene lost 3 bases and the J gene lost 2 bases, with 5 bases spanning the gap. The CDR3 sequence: CASSSRNYGYTF. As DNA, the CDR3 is TGCGCCAGCAGCTCGAGAAACTATGGCTACACCTTC.

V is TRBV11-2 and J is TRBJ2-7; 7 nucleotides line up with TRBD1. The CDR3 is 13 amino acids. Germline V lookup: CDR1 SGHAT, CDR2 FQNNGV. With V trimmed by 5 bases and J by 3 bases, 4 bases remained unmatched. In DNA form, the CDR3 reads TGTGCCAGCAGCACGGGACAGAACTACGAGCAGTACTTC. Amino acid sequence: CASSTGQNYEQYF. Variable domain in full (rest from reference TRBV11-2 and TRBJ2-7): EAGVAQSPRYKIIEKRQSVAFWCNPISGHATLYWYQQILGQGPKLLIQFQNNGVVDDSQLPKDRFSAERLKGVDSTLKIQPAKLEDSAVYLCASSTGQNYEQYFGPGTRLTVT.

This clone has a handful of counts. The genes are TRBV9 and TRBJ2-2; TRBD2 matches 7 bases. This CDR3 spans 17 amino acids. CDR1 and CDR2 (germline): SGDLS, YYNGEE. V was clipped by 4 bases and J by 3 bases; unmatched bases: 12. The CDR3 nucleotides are TGTGCCAGCAGCCCCTTCGTTAGCGGGTACGACACCGGGGAGCTGTTTTTT. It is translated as CASSPFVSGYDTGELFF.

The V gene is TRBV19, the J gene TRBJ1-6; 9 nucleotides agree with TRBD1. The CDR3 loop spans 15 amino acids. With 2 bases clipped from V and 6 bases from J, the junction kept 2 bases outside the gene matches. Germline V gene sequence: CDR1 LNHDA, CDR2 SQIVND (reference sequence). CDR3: CASSITGQGNSPLHF. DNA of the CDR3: TGTGCCAGTAGTATAACGGGACAGGGTAATTCACCCCTCCACTTT.

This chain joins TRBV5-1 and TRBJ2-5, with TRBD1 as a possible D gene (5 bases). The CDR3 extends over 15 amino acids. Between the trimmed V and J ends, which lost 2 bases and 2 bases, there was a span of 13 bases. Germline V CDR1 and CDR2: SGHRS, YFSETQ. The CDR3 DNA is TGCGCCAGCAGCTTAGGGGCCTTGGGGCAAGAGACCCAGTACTTC. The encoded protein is CASSLGALGQETQYF.

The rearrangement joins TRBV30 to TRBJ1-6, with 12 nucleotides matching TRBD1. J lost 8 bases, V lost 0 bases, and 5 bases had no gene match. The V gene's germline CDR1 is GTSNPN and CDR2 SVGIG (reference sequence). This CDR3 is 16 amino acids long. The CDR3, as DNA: TGTGCCTGGAGTGTACGGGGACAGGGGGCCCATTCACCCCTCCACTTT. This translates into CAWSVRGQGAHSPLHF. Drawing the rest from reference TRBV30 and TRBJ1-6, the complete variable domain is SQTIHQWPATLVQPVGSPLSLECTVEGTSNPNLYWYRQAAGRGLQLLFYSVGIGQISSEVPQNLSASRPQDRQFILSSKKLLLSDSGFYLCAWSVRGQGAHSPLHFGNGTRLTVT.

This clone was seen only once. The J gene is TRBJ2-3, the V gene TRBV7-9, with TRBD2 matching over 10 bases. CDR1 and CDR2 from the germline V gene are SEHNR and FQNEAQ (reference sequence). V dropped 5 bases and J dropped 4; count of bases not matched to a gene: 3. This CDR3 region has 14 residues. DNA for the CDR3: TGTGCCAGCAGCCCTAGCGGGAGTTCAGATACGCAGTATTTT. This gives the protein CASSPSGSSDTQYF.

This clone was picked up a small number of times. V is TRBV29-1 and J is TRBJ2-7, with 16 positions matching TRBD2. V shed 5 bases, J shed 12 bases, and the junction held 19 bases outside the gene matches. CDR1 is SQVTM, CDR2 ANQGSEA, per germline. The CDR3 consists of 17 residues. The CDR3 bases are TGCAGCGTTTTAACAGGGTTCGGGACTAGCGGGAGGGCCAGCCGGTACTTC. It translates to CSVLTGFGTSGRASRYF.